Below, 8 T cell receptor beta chains from the same sample are listed, as sequenced in a study of blood T cell repertoires in COVID-19. Assay used: immunoSEQ multiplex PCR; TCRdb lists only in-frame clones, some missing. The sample holds about 250,000 clones; just over 85% are singletons and the top ten take less than 3%. The sample comprised peripheral blood. The source of these receptors is a young woman with active or convalescent COVID-19.

The chain carries TRBV30 and TRBJ2-5, with 8 bases aligning to TRBD2. Per the germline V gene, CDR1 is GTSNPN and CDR2 is SVGIG (reference sequence). Unmatched junction bases numbered 7, after V lost 5 bases and J lost 2 bases. This CDR3 is 14 amino acids long. CDR3 DNA: TGTGCCTGGGAGATTGGCGGGGGGCAAGAGACCCAGTACTTC. It specifies CAWEIGGGQETQYF. Supplemented by reference TRBV30 and TRBJ2-5, the full variable domain reads SQTIHQWPATLVQPVGSPLSLECTVEGTSNPNLYWYRQAAGRGLQLLFYSVGIGQISSEVPQNLSASRPQDRQFILSSKKLLLSDSGFYLCAWEIGGGQETQYFGPGTRLLVL.

Turning to this clone: A junction boundary mismatches the germline segment, possibly from a read error. The chain recombines TRBV7-7 with TRBJ2-7, with D possibly matching TRBD2 (7 bases). The CDR3 runs 15 residues. Germline V gene sequence: CDR1 SSHAT, CDR2 FNYEAQ (reference sequence). CDR3 bases: TGTGCTAGCAGCTTAGGGGGAGGGGAACTCGACGAGCAGTACTTC. Residues: CASSLGGGELDEQYF.

The count of this clone is one. The chain couples TRBV27 to TRBJ2-5; TRBD2 matches at 11 bases. The junction had 3 bases not matched to a gene; V was cut back by 6 bases and J by 3 bases. The CDR3 length is 14 residues. The V gene's germline CDR1 is MNHEY and CDR2 SMNVEV (reference sequence). CDR3: CASRLAGAKETQYF. DNA of the CDR3: TGTGCCAGCAGACTAGCGGGGGCAAAAGAGACCCAGTACTTC.

The chain is built from TRBV7-2 and TRBJ1-2; 9 bases agree with TRBD1. This CDR3 region has 16 residues. After removal of 6 bases from V and 2 bases from J, the junction contained 10 bases not matched to a gene. Germline V lookup: CDR1 SGHTA, CDR2 FQGNSA. CDR3 sequence: CASRLPPGQGNYGYTF. The CDR3 DNA reads TGTGCCAGCAGATTGCCCCCCGGACAGGGGAACTATGGCTACACCTTC.

The chain employs TRBV3-1 (or the pseudogene TRBV3-2) and TRBJ1-2; D may be TRBD1 (5 bases). Germline V gives CDR1 LGHDT, CDR2 YNNKEL (reference sequence). Trimming pared 4 bases from V and 8 bases from J, leaving 20 bases between. The length of the CDR3 is 15 residues. As DNA, the CDR3 is TGTGCCAGCAGCCCACCGGGACTCCGGTTTAGGGGCTACACCTTC. It yields the protein CASSPPGLRFRGYTF.

The genes are TRBV19 and TRBJ1-6, with D perhaps matching TRBD1 (5 bases). This CDR3 spans 15 amino acids. Trimming took 5 bases from V and 7 from J, leaving 15 bases between them. Germline assignment: CDR1 LNHDA and CDR2 SQIVND (reference sequence). The CDR3 DNA reads TGTGCCAGTAGTGGGCTGGGGCAGCAAAATTCACCCCTCCACTTT. It is translated as CASSGLGQQNSPLHF. Combining the CDR3 with reference TRBV19 and TRBJ1-6 gives the whole variable domain DGGITQSPKYLFRKEGQNVTLSCEQNLNHDAMYWYRQDPGQGLRLIYYSQIVNDFQKGDIAEGYSVSREKKESFPLTVTSAQKNPTAFYLCASSGLGQQNSPLHFGNGTRLTVT.

V is TRBV11-2 and J is TRBJ2-7, with D possibly being TRBD2 (5 bases). The CDR3 has 14 amino acids. Trimming stripped 5 bases from V and 2 bases from J, with 13 bases between. Germline-derived CDR1 and CDR2 are SGHAT and FQNNGV. For the CDR3, the DNA is TGTGCCAGCAGCGCCTCAAAGGGAGCCTACGAGCAGTACTTC. This translates into CASSASKGAYEQYF.

The chain is built from TRBV7-2 and TRBJ1-6; TRBD1 is a possible D gene (6 bases). Between the trimmed V and J ends, which lost 5 bases and 6 bases, there was a span of 17 bases. The germline CDR1 and CDR2 sequences are SGHTA and FQGNSA. This CDR3 is 16 amino acids long. This CDR3 reads CASSRIAGEGNSPLHF. Here the CDR3 DNA reads TGTGCCAGCAGCCGCATCGCAGGGGAGGGTAATTCACCCCTCCACTTT.